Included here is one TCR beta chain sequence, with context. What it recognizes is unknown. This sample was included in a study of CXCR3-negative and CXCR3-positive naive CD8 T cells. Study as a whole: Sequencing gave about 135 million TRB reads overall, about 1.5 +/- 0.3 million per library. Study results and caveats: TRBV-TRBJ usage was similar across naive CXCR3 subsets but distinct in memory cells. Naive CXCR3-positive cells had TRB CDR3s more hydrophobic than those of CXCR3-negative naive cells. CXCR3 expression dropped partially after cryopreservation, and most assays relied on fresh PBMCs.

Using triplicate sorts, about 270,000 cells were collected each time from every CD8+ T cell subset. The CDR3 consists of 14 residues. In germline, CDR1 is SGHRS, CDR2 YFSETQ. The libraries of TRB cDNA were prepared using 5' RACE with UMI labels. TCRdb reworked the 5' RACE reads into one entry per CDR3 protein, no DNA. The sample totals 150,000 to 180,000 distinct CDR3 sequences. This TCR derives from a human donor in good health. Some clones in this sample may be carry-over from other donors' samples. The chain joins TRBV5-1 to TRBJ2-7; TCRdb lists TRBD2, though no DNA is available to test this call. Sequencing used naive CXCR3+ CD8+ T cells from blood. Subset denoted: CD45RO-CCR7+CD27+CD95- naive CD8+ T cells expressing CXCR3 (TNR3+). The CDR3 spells CASSLVGTSYEQYF.